Given below is one TCR beta chain in context. The antigen remains unidentified. TCRdb's copy holds only in-frame clones and misses some; the assay was immunoSEQ multiplex PCR. The repertoire holds about 10,000 clones, with around 63% as singletons. This specimen comes from a study of CD4+ T cells in melanoma. Study observations and caveats: CD8+ T cell, macrophage and B cell function reportedly correlated with neoantigen-specific CD4+ T cells. In melanoma, neoantigen-specific CD4+ T cells reportedly differed in differentiation state.

Per germline, CDR1 MNHEY and CDR2 SMNVEV (reference sequence). The V end lost 8 bases, the J end lost 3 bases, and 13 bases lay between the germline ends. The CDR3 is 14 amino acids. Sequenced material: cells from a culture (not recorded whether cultured in vitro). The source is a human donor with melanoma. This chain uses TRBV27 with TRBJ1-4; D call uncertain. This CDR3 reads CASRPWRPNEKLFF. The CDR3 DNA reads as TGTGCCAGCCGTCCTTGGAGACCTAATGAAAAACTGTTTTTT.